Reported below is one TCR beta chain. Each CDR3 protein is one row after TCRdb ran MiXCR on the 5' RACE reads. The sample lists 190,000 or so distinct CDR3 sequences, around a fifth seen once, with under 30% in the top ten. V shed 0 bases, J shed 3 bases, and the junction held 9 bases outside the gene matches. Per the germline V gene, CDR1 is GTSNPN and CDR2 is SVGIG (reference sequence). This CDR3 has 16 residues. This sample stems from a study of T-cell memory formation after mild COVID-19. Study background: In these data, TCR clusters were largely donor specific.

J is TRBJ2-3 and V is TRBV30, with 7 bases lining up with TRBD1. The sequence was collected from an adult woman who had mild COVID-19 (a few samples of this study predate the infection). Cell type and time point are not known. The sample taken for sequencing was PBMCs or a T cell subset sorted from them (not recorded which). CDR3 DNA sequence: TGTGCCTGGAGTGTACAAGGGGGCGCGGGTACAGATACGCAGTATTTT. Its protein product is CAWSVQGGAGTDTQYF.